A selection of T cell receptor beta chains follows, all from one sample in a study of blood T cell repertoires in COVID-19. The table came from immunoSEQ multiplex PCR; TCRdb's copy has only in-frame clones and leaves some out. The repertoire holds about 150,000 clones, with approximately 80% as singletons. The sample was peripheral blood. The source of these receptors is a woman aged 50 to 65 with acute or convalescent COVID-19. CDR3s include the opening cysteine and the closing phenylalanine or tryptophan. A D gene is named only where the DNA matches it firmly. The size field is filled for only some rows; it gives once, few, many or a size class.

NA,15,NA,TRBJ1-1,TRBV5-1,TGCGCCAGCAGCTCCGGAGAAGGCTATGAAACTGAAGCTTTCTTT,CASSSGEGYETEAFF
TRBD1,15,once,TRBJ1-1,TRBV10-2,TGCGCCAGCAGTGACCGGACAGGGGTCGGCACTGAAGCTTTCTTT,CASSDRTGVGTEAFF
NA,15,NA,TRBJ2-7,TRBV5-6,TGTGCCAGCAGCGGAGTCTCAAGGTCCTCCTACGAGCAGTACTTC,CASSGVSRSSYEQYF
TRBD1,14,NA,TRBJ1-4,TRBV19,TGTGCCAGTCGCGAGACAGGGATCGGTGAAAAACTGTTTTTT,CASRETGIGEKLFF
NA,12,NA,TRBJ2-7,TRBV2,TGTGCCAGCAGACAGGGTTCCTACGAGCAGTACTTC,CASRQGSYEQYF
NA,14,NA,TRBJ1-1,TRBV4-3,TGCGCCAGCAGACCACACTTAGGAGGCACTGAAGCTTTCTTT,CASRPHLGGTEAFF
TRBD1,15,NA,TRBJ2-2,TRBV5-1,TGCGCCAGCAGCACGGGACAGGGCAACACCGGGGAGCTGTTTTTT,CASSTGQGNTGELFF
NA,16,few,TRBJ1-5,TRBV20-1,TGCAGTGCTAGTTTTGAGGGGGTGGGTTTCAATCAGCCCCAGCATTTT,CSASFEGVGFNQPQHF
NA,15,many,TRBJ1-6,TRBV7-8,TGTGCCAGCAGCTTACGGGGTCCCTATAATTCACCCCTCCACTTT,CASSLRGPYNSPLHF
NA,14,NA,TRBJ2-7,TRBV3-1/TRBV3-2,TGTGCCAGCAGGAATGGACTGGGGACCTACGAGCAGTACTTC,CASRNGLGTYEQYF
NA,14,NA,TRBJ1-5,TRBV29-1,TGCAGCGTTGAGGAGGGAGGGGGAAGGCAGCCCCAGCATTTT,CSVEEGGGRQPQHF
NA,14,NA,TRBJ2-5,TRBV6-5,TGTGCCAGCAGTTACAGTCCAACAGGGGAGACCCAGTACTTC,CASSYSPTGETQYF
NA,12,once,TRBJ1-5,TRBV12-3/TRBV12-4,NA,CASSSSGQPQHF
NA,12,NA,TRBJ2-3,TRBV12-3/TRBV12-4,TGTGCCAGCAGCATACTGATAGATACGCAGTATTTT,CASSILIDTQYF
TRBD2,15,NA,TRBJ2-1,TRBV27,TGTGCCAGCAGTTACGGACTAGCGGGGGGTAATGAGCAGTTCTTC,CASSYGLAGGNEQFF
NA,14,NA,TRBJ1-5,TRBV4-2,TGTGCCAGCAGCCAAGATCGGGGAGGACAGCCCCAGCATTTT,CASSQDRGGQPQHF
NA,13,once,TRBJ2-2,TRBV2,TGTGCCAGCAGCCTCACTTGGACCGGGGAGCTGTTTTTT,CASSLTWTGELFF
TRBD1,15,NA,TRBJ1-2,TRBV3-1/TRBV3-2,TGTGCCAGCAGCCTTCCACCGGGACAGGCTGATGGCTACACCTTC,CASSLPPGQADGYTF
TRBD2,15,NA,TRBJ2-3,TRBV5-6,TGTGCCAGCAGCTTGGTGGCGGGGGGAACAGATACGCAGTATTTT,CASSLVAGGTDTQYF
NA,12,NA,TRBJ1-4,TRBV6-5,TGTGCCATCGTCAGTACAGGAGAAAAACTGTTTTTT,CAIVSTGEKLFF
NA,17,NA,TRBJ1-3,TRBV7-2,TGTGCCAGCAGCTTAGAACGGAGACCAAGCTCTGGAAACACCATATATTTT,CASSLERRPSSGNTIYF
NA,13,NA,TRBJ1-5,TRBV3-1/TRBV3-2,TGTGCCAGCAGCCAAGATGGGCTGAGTGCCCAGCATTTT,CASSQDGLSAQHF
NA,12,NA,TRBJ2-1,TRBV19,TGTGCCGTAGGACGGGGCTACAATGAGCAGTTCTTC,CAVGRGYNEQFF
TRBD1,15,NA,TRBJ1-2,TRBV6-6,TGTGCCAGCAGTTACCACAATACAGGGGAAGGTGGCTACACCTTC,CASSYHNTGEGGYTF
NA,12,few,TRBJ1-1,TRBV29-1,TGCAGCGTCAAAGAAATGGCTACTGAAGCTTTCTTT,CSVKEMATEAFF
NA,15,NA,TRBJ2-2,TRBV11-3,TGTGCCAGCAGCTTAGTCCCAGTTAACACCGGGGAGCTGTTTTTT,CASSLVPVNTGELFF
NA,14,few,TRBJ2-7,TRBV6-2/TRBV6-3,TGTGCCAGCAGTAGCGTCCTCTTGGGGGACATGCAGTACTTC,CASSSVLLGDMQYF
NA,14,NA,TRBJ1-2,TRBV19,TGTGCCAGTACCGGACAGCCTCGTAGCGATGGCTACACCTTC,CASTGQPRSDGYTF
NA,15,once,TRBJ1-5,TRBV5-1,TGCGCCAGCAGCTTGGTGGGGGGGTCCAATCAGCCCCAGCATTTT,CASSLVGGSNQPQHF
TRBD1,16,NA,TRBJ1-3,TRBV7-9,TGTGCCAGCAGACCAACCCCACCCCAGGGGGCCAACACCATATATTTT,CASRPTPPQGANTIYF
NA,15,NA,TRBJ2-3,TRBV29-1,TGCAGCGTTGAAGATCTGGGCGATCCCCAGGTAACGCAGTATTTT,CSVEDLGDPQVTQYF
TRBD1,14,few,TRBJ2-1,TRBV7-3,TGTGCCAGCAGCCTGGACAGGTCCTACAATGAGCAGTTCTTC,CASSLDRSYNEQFF
TRBD2,17,few,TRBJ2-1,TRBV7-7,TGTGCCAGCAGCTTGGCCGGACTAGCGGGGGCCAGGGCTGAGCAGTTCTTC,CASSLAGLAGARAEQFF
NA,13,NA,TRBJ2-1,TRBV29-1,TGCAGCGTTGAGGTTAGCCGGGGGTATGAGCAGTTCTTC,CSVEVSRGYEQFF
NA,17,NA,TRBJ1-1,TRBV28,TGTGCCAGCACGGATGTAAGGGGTGACGGAATGAACACTGAAGCTTTCTTT,CASTDVRGDGMNTEAFF
NA,14,NA,TRBJ1-1,TRBV20-1,TGCAGTGCTAGTCGAGACAGCATGAACACTGAAGCTTTCTTT,CSASRDSMNTEAFF
TRBD2,14,NA,TRBJ2-2,TRBV6-5,TGTGCCAGCAGTAGCCCGGGGACTAGCGGGGAGCTGTTTTTT,CASSSPGTSGELFF
TRBD1,17,NA,TRBJ1-2,TRBV28,TGTGCCAGCAGTTCAACCGGGACAGGGCAGACGCGCTATGGCTACACCTTC,CASSSTGTGQTRYGYTF
TRBD1,14,few,TRBJ1-6,TRBV11-2,TGTGCCAGCAGCTTCGGGACAGGAGATTCACCCCTCCACTTT,CASSFGTGDSPLHF
NA,12,NA,TRBJ1-1,TRBV28,TGTGCCATCTTCCCGAGAGGGAGTCGGGCTTTCTTT,CAIFPRGSRAFF
TRBD1,15,once,TRBJ1-2,TRBV11-1,TGTGCCAGCAGCCCGCAGGGGGGAGACTTGTATGGCTACACCTTC,CASSPQGGDLYGYTF
TRBD1,13,once,TRBJ1-2,TRBV3-1/TRBV3-2,TGTGCCAGCAGGCACAGGGGGCAAGAGGGCTACACCTTC,CASRHRGQEGYTF
NA,13,once,TRBJ2-2,TRBV4-3,TGCGCCAGCAGCCCAACGAACACCGGGGAGCTGTTTTTT,CASSPTNTGELFF
NA,13,few,TRBJ1-3,TRBV30,TGTGCCTGGCGAGTGAGCTCTGGAAACACCATATATTTT,CAWRVSSGNTIYF
TRBD1,15,NA,TRBJ2-1,TRBV3-1/TRBV3-2,TGTGCCAGCAGCCCCCGGGACAGGGACTACAATGAGCAGTTCTTC,CASSPRDRDYNEQFF
NA,13,NA,TRBJ1-1,TRBV7-8,TGTGCCAGCAGCCGACAGGTGAACACTGAAGCTTTCTTT,CASSRQVNTEAFF
NA,14,many,TRBJ2-5,TRBV7-9,TGTGCCAGCAGCTTAGTGCAGGCACAAGAGACCCAGTACTTC,CASSLVQAQETQYF
NA,15,once,TRBJ1-6,TRBV2,TGTGCCAGCAGTGAAATTGGAGGGGTGCGGGCACCCCTCCACTTT,CASSEIGGVRAPLHF
TRBD1,16,few,TRBJ1-1,TRBV18,TGTGCCAGCTCACCGGCAGGGGGGTCCGGAGGGACTGAAGCTTTCTTT,CASSPAGGSGGTEAFF